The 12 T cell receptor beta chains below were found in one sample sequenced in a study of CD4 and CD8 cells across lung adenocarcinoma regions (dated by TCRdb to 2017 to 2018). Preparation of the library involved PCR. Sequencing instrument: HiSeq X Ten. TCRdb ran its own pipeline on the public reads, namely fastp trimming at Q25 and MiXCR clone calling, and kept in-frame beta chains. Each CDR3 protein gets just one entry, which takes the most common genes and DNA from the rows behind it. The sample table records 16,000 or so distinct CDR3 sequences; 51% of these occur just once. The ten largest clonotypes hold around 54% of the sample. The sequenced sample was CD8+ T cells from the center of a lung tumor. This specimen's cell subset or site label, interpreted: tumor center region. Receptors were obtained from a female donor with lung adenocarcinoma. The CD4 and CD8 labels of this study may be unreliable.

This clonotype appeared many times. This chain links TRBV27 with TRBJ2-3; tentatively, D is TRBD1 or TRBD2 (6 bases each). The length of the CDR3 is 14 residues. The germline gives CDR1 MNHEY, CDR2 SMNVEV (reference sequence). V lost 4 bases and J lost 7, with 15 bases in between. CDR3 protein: CASSSQGGIYTQYF. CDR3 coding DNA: TGTGCCAGCAGTTCCCAAGGGGGGATATATACGCAGTATTTT.

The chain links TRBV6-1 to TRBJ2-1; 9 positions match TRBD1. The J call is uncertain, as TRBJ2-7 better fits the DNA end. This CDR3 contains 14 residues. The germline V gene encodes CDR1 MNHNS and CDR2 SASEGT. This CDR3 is CASEGDRVIYEQYF. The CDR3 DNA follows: TGTGCCAGCGAGGGGGACAGGGTGATCTACGAGCAGTACTTC.

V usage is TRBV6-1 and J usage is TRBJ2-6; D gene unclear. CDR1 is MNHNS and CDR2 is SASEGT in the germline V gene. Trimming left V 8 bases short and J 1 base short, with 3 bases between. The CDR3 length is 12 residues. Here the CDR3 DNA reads TGTGCCAGCCAGTCTGGGGCCAACGTCCTGACTTTC. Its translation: CASQSGANVLTF.

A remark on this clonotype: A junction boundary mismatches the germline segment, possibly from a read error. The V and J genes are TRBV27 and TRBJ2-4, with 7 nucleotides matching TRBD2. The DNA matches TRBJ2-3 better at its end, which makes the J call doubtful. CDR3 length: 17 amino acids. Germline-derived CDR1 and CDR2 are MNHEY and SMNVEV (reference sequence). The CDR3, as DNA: TGTGCCAGGAGTTGCGTCGCGGGGGTGTCAGCCAAAAACACTCAGTATTTT. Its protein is CARSCVAGVSAKNTQYF.

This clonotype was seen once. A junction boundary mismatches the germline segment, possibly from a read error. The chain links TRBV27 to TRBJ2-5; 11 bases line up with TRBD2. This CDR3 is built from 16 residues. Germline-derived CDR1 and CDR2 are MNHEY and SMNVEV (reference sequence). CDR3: CASSLTSGSWPETQYF. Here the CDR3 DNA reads TGTGCCAGCAGTCTCACTAGCGGGAGTTGGCCAGAGACCCAGTATTTC.

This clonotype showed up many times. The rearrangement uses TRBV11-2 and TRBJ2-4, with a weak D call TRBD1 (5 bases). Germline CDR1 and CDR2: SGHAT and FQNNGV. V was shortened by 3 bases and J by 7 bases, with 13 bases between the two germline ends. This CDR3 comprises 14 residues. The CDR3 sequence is CASSFQGVSNIQYF. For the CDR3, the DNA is TGTGCCAGCAGCTTTCAAGGGGTCAGTAACATTCAGTACTTC. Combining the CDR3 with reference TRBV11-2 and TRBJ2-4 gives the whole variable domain EAGVAQSPRYKIIEKRQSVAFWCNPISGHATLYWYQQILGQGPKLLIQFQNNGVVDDSQLPKDRFSAERLKGVDSTLKIQPAKLEDSAVYLCASSFQGVSNIQYFGAGTRLSVL.

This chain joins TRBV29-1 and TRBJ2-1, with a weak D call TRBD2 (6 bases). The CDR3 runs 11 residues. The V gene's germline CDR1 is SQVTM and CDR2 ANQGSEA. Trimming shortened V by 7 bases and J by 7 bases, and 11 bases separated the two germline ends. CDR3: CSAPSGNEQFF. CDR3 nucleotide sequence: TGCAGCGCCCCGAGCGGGAATGAGCAGTTCTTC.

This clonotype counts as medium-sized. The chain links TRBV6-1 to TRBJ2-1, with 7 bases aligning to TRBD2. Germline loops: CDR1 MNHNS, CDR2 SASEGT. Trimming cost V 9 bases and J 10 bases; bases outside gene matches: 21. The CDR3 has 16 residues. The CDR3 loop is CASPKRETSFLGEQFF. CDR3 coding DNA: TGTGCCAGTCCCAAGCGTGAGACTAGCTTCTTGGGGGAGCAGTTCTTC.

The CDR3 coding sequence is TGCGCCAGCGGGGGGCTGAATAGGGGGGCCACAGATACCCAGTACTTC. Translation gives CASGGLNRGATDTQYF. This chain uses TRBV10-2 with TRBJ2-3, with D perhaps assigned TRBD1 or TRBD2 (6 bases each). The J call may be wrong; the DNA end is better matched by TRBJ2-5. Per germline, CDR1 WSHSY and CDR2 SAAADI. This CDR3 spans 16 amino acids.

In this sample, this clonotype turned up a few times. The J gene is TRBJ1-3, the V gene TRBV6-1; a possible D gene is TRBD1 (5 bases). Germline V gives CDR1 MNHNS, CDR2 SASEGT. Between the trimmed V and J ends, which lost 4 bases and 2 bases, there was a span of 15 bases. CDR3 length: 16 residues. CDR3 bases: TGTGCCAGCAGTGTGCACTCAGGGAACCCTGGAAACACCATATATTTT. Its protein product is CASSVHSGNPGNTIYF.

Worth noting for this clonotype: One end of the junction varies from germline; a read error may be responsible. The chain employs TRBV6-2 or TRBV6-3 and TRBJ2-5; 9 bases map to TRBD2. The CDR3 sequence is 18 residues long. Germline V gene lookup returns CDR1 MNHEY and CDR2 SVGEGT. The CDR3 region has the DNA TGTGCCAGCAGTTTGACGGGCGGGGGGGGCCGTAGCCAAGATACCCAGTATTTC. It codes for CASSLTGGGGRSQDTQYF.

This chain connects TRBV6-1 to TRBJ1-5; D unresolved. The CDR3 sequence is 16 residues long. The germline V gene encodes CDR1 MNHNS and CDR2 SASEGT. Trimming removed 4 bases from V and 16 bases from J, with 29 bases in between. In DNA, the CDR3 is TGTGCCAGCAGTGGACTAGGCATAAGGTTAAGTCAGCCCCTCCATTTT. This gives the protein CASSGLGIRLSQPLHF.